Following are 22 T cell receptor beta chains from one sample sequenced in a study of shared clonotypes between healthy human individuals. The table came from immunoSEQ multiplex PCR; TCRdb's copy has only in-frame clones and leaves some out. The profile shows a few hundred thousand clones, around 72% of them singletons. Material: memory CD4+ T cells sorted from blood. Indicated subset: CD45RA-negative fraction. These receptor sequences come from a man in his thirties or forties in good health.

The chain couples TRBV28 to TRBJ2-7; maybe TRBD1 (5 bases). The CDR3 spans 16 residues. Per germline, CDR1 MDHEN and CDR2 SYDVKM. Trimming stripped 5 bases from V and 0 bases from J, with 17 bases between. The CDR3 reads CASSPGQGRISYEQYF. As DNA, the CDR3 is TGTGCCAGCAGTCCCGGTCAGGGAAGGATCTCCTACGAGCAGTACTTC.

This chain links TRBV5-4 with TRBJ1-4, with 8 bases matching TRBD1. The CDR3 runs 15 residues. V trimming: 0 bases; J trimming: 7 bases; junction bases outside the gene matches: 5. Germline values: CDR1 SGHNT, CDR2 YYREEE (reference sequence). This CDR3 is CASSLDPRGPEKLFF. In DNA, the CDR3 is TGTGCCAGCAGCTTGGACCCCAGGGGGCCTGAAAAACTGTTTTTT.

The chain has TRBV2 and TRBJ1-1; D gene uncertain. Per the germline V gene, CDR1 is SNHLY and CDR2 is FYNNEI. V lost 6 bases, J lost 7 bases, and 15 bases lay in between. The CDR3 sequence is 13 residues long. The CDR3 loop is CASSSRNSGEAFF. The CDR3, as DNA: TGTGCCAGCAGCTCCAGGAATAGCGGTGAAGCTTTCTTT.

The V call is TRBV2, the J call TRBJ1-2; no definite D call. Germline V CDR1 and CDR2: SNHLY, FYNNEI. The V gene lost 2 bases and the J gene lost 2 bases, with 6 bases spanning the gap. CDR3 length: 13 amino acids. The CDR3 protein is CASSERQNYGYTF. CDR3 coding DNA: TGTGCCAGCAGTGAACGTCAGAACTATGGCTACACCTTC.

About this clone: The same CDR3 is also encoded by other DNA sequences in this sample. The chain joins TRBV10-3 to TRBJ1-2, with 7 bases lining up with TRBD1. Germline CDR1 and CDR2: ENHRY and SYGVKD. The CDR3 spans 14 residues. V lost 4 bases, J lost 4 bases, and 6 bases stayed unmatched. CDR3 amino acids: CAISADREAYGYTF. In nucleotides, the CDR3 is TGTGCCATCAGTGCAGACAGGGAGGCCTATGGCTACACCTTC.

This chain joins TRBV28 and TRBJ2-3, with TRBD1 matching 8 bases. This CDR3 is built from 16 residues. Germline lookup yields CDR1 MDHEN and CDR2 SYDVKM. The V gene end was trimmed by 6 bases and the J gene end by 3 bases; junction bases not matched to a gene: 11. The CDR3 reads CASSLIGQGGTDTQYF. CDR3 sequence (DNA): TGTGCCAGCAGCTTGATAGGACAGGGTGGGACAGATACGCAGTATTTT.

J is TRBJ1-2 and V is TRBV7-2; D unclear. Germline V gene sequence: CDR1 SGHTA, CDR2 FQGNSA. Trimming removed 2 bases from V and 0 bases from J, with 4 bases in between. This CDR3 region has 13 residues. CDR3 DNA sequence: TGTGCCAGCAGCTTACGCGCTAACTATGGCTACACCTTC. This encodes CASSLRANYGYTF.

V usage is TRBV4-3 and J usage is TRBJ2-7; no firm D call. The length of the CDR3 is 14 residues. Germline CDR1 is LGHNA and CDR2 is YSLEER. V lost 4 bases to trimming and J lost 2 bases, with 12 bases between them. CDR3 residues: CASSLHTFTYEQYF. The CDR3 DNA reads TGCGCCAGCAGCCTCCATACTTTTACCTACGAGCAGTACTTC.

The V and J genes are TRBV5-6 and TRBJ2-7, with unresolved D. V lost 2 bases and J 6 bases, leaving 6 bases between the germline ends. The CDR3 consists of 11 residues. Per the germline V gene, CDR1 is SGHDT and CDR2 is YYEEEE. CDR3 region: CASSFEAEQYF. The CDR3 DNA reads as TGTGCCAGCAGCTTTGAGGCCGAGCAGTACTTC.

The J gene is TRBJ1-1, the V gene TRBV19; D might be TRBD1 (6 bases). The germline V gene encodes CDR1 LNHDA and CDR2 SQIVND (reference sequence). Trimming pared 3 bases from V and 5 bases from J, leaving 16 bases between. This CDR3 is built from 15 residues. Written as DNA, the CDR3 is TGTGCCAGTAGTATCACAGGGAAGGGGCCGACTGAAGCTTTCTTT. Protein: CASSITGKGPTEAFF.

A note on this clone: With a far larger clone one base away, a read error is the likely cause. This specimen includes other DNA sequences encoding the same CDR3. The chain has TRBV5-1 and TRBJ2-2; D might be TRBD1 (6 bases). This CDR3 comprises 14 residues. Germline V gene lookup returns CDR1 SGHRS and CDR2 YFSETQ. Trimming stripped 7 bases from V and 7 bases from J, with 17 bases between. CDR3 amino acids: CASQEGVFGGELFF. DNA of the CDR3: TGCGCCAGCCAAGAGGGGGTGTTCGGCGGGGAGCTGTTTTTT.

This clone was seen at least ten times. V and J are TRBV27 and TRBJ2-3; the D gene is possibly TRBD2 (6 bases). V lost 7 bases, J lost 2 bases, and 16 bases lay in between. This CDR3 is 15 amino acids long. CDR1 MNHEY and CDR2 SMNVEV come from the germline V gene (reference sequence). The CDR3 loop reads CASNPLARLTDTQYF. CDR3 bases: TGTGCCAGCAACCCACTAGCTAGGCTCACAGATACGCAGTATTTT.

There are many counts of this clone. The chain couples TRBV7-8 to TRBJ2-7; TRBD2 agrees at 7 bases. The CDR3 consists of 12 residues. J gave up 7 bases and V 4 bases, and 4 bases lay outside the gene matches. CDR1 is SGHVS, CDR2 FQNEAQ, per germline. In DNA form, the CDR3 reads TGTGCCAGCAGCTCGGGAGGTAGGGAGCAGTACTTC. Residues: CASSSGGREQYF.

The rearrangement links TRBV7-3 to TRBJ2-5; D is undetermined. Trimming took 2 bases from V and 3 from J, leaving 7 bases between them. CDR3 length: 13 residues. The V gene's germline CDR1 is SGHTA and CDR2 FQGTGA. In DNA, the CDR3 is TGTGCCAGCAGCTTAGGGTCTGAAGAGACCCAGTACTTC. Translation gives CASSLGSEETQYF.

This rearrangement joins TRBV6-4 to TRBJ1-2; TRBD1 agrees at 9 bases. The CDR3 totals 16 residues. The germline V gene has CDR1 MRHNA and CDR2 SNTAGT. J gave up 4 bases and V 4 bases, and 10 bases lay outside the gene matches. The CDR3 here is CASSVNPGQGTYGYTF. CDR3 bases: TGTGCCAGCAGTGTCAATCCCGGACAGGGGACCTATGGCTACACCTTC.

The rearrangement uses TRBV28 and TRBJ1-1; maybe TRBD1 (6 bases). V was pared by 1 base and J by 4 bases, with 7 bases between. The CDR3 loop spans 13 amino acids. From germline, CDR1 is MDHEN and CDR2 SYDVKM. The CDR3 DNA reads TGTGCCAGCAGTTTATTGGGGGCCACTGAAGCTTTCTTT. It is translated as CASSLLGATEAFF. The full variable domain, its missing parts supplied by reference TRBV28 and TRBJ1-1, is DVKVTQSSRYLVKRTGEKVFLECVQDMDHENMFWYRQDPGLGLRLIYFSYDVKMKEKGDIPEGYSVSREKKERFSLILESASTNQTSMYLCASSLLGATEAFFGQGTRLTVV.

This chain links TRBV5-4 with TRBJ2-5; the match to TRBD2 covers 7 bases. The V gene's germline CDR1 is SGHNT and CDR2 YYREEE (reference sequence). This CDR3 contains 15 residues. V trimming: 6 bases; J trimming: 3 bases; junction bases outside the gene matches: 11. CDR3 amino acids: CASTGGGAVEETQYF. CDR3 DNA: TGTGCCAGCACTGGGGGGGGAGCGGTTGAAGAGACCCAGTACTTC.

The chain is built from TRBV7-8 and TRBJ2-2; D is unresolved. CDR1 is SGHVS and CDR2 is FQNEAQ in the germline V gene. Trimming left V 5 bases short and J 0 bases short, with 10 bases between. This CDR3 has 15 residues. This CDR3 reads CASSQLRSNTGELFF. As DNA, the CDR3 is TGTGCCAGCAGCCAGTTGCGATCGAACACCGGGGAGCTGTTTTTT. Together with reference TRBV7-8 and TRBJ2-2, the CDR3 gives the full variable domain: GAGVSQSPRYKVAKRGQDVALRCDPISGHVSLFWYQQALGQGPEFLTYFQNEAQLDKSGLPSDRFFAERPEGSVSTLKIQRTQQEDSAVYLCASSQLRSNTGELFFGEGSRLTVL.

This clone was counted once. The CDR3 loop is CASSMSLALAKNIQYF. In DNA form, the CDR3 reads TGTGCCAGTAGTATGTCCCTGGCCCTAGCCAAAAACATTCAGTACTTC. V and J are TRBV19 and TRBJ2-4; D gene ambiguous. The CDR3 contains 16 residues. Germline V gene sequence: CDR1 LNHDA, CDR2 SQIVND (reference sequence). The V end was cut by 3 bases, the J end by 0 bases, with 12 bases between.

The J gene is TRBJ2-1, the V gene TRBV20-1; no definite D call. Trimming pared 3 bases from V and 12 bases from J, leaving 12 bases between. Germline V gene data show CDR1 as DFQATT and CDR2 as SNEGSKA (reference sequence). This CDR3 region has 11 residues. CDR3 coding DNA: TGCAGTGCTAGTGGCTATAGTTGGCAGTTCTTC. Translation: CSASGYSWQFF.

The gene calls are TRBV6-1 and TRBJ2-7, with D perhaps TRBD1 or TRBD2 (5 bases each). V was pared by 7 bases and J by 0 bases, with 16 bases between. From germline, CDR1 is MNHNS and CDR2 SASEGT. The CDR3 is 15 amino acids. CDR3 nucleotide sequence: TGTGCCAGCAAGGCCGGGACGGCCATCTCCTACGAGCAGTACTTC. Protein: CASKAGTAISYEQYF.

The gene calls are TRBV28 and TRBJ2-3; 12 bases align to TRBD2. Per the germline V gene, CDR1 is MDHEN and CDR2 is SYDVKM. The CDR3 loop spans 16 amino acids. V lost 8 bases to trimming and J lost 4 bases; unmatched junction nucleotides: 10. The CDR3 is CASGTSGLRPADTQYF. CDR3 bases: TGTGCCAGCGGGACTAGCGGGCTCCGCCCGGCAGATACGCAGTATTTT. The variable domain in full, completed from reference TRBV28 and TRBJ2-3, reads DVKVTQSSRYLVKRTGEKVFLECVQDMDHENMFWYRQDPGLGLRLIYFSYDVKMKEKGDIPEGYSVSREKKERFSLILESASTNQTSMYLCASGTSGLRPADTQYFGPGTRLTVL.